Included here is one T cell receptor (beta chain) sequence, with context. This clonotype was counted once. Its antigen is currently not known. Per-base qualities were not stored, and no clone one base away is much larger. One read yields weak evidence. This record comes from a study of blood T cells in healthy people across ages (dated by TCRdb to 2014 to 2015). Study-level background: In model experiments, roughly one uniquely barcoded TCR beta cDNA molecule per two T cells was captured by template switching. The donors were divided into four age groups: young (average around 17 years), middle-aged (about 39), aged (under 70) and long-lived (more than 75). For two donors (one aged 18 to 30 and one aged 80 or older), the study analyzed two additional independent replicas of 1 million unique cDNA reads from the same blood draw. To avoid experimental bias, donors of different ages were distributed randomly across sequencing lanes. The study measured age-related changes in TCR beta repertoire diversity using deep sequencing normalized with unique cDNA molecular identifiers. General study outcomes and caveats: Compared with the aged group, the long-lived group had more naive CD4+ T cells, fewer expanded clones and increased TCR diversity, suggesting age selection. Estimates of total diversity from one million sequenced T cells were regarded as lower bounds and underestimates. Donor CMV infection status was unknown, potentially confounding age-related changes in expanded clonotypes. A strong correlation was found between observed TCR beta diversity and the percentage of naive T cells measured by flow cytometry. As age increased, observed TCR beta diversity per million T cells dropped in a roughly linear way, and a significant reduction was already evident by age 40. Since profiling was done on bulk unsorted PBMCs, naive and antigen-experienced compartments could not be conclusively compared.

Systemically healthy Caucasian individuals from Russia, around 38 in total and aged roughly 6 to 95 years, were included as donors. Each donor gave ten milliliters of peripheral blood, collected into EDTA-treated Vacutainer tubes. Ficoll-Paque density-gradient centrifugation was used to isolate PBMCs, with at least 6 million per sample. Total RNA, at least 5.5 micrograms per sample, was extracted from PBMCs with Trizol reagent. Naive CD45RAhigh/CD27high T cell percentages were measured by flow cytometry on a PBMC aliquot from every donor. Preparation of the library involved 5' RACE. The sequencing machine was an Illumina HiSeq 2500. The second PCR ran for roughly 7 to 12 cycles and used a J-beta primer mix along with a sample-barcoded 5' primer. A unique molecular identifier was introduced onto each TCR beta cDNA molecule by a template-switch 5' adaptor carrying 12 random nucleotides. At least 2.5 million CDR3-containing paired-end reads were obtained from each sample. First-strand cDNA synthesis was performed from all RNA using the Mint cDNA synthesis kit, with priming by a TRBC-specific oligonucleotide. Following uracil-DNA glycosylase treatment, all cDNA underwent a first 18-cycle PCR with the universal primers M1SS and BC2_uni_R. The original pipeline was this. For normalization, 1 million high-quality reads were randomly selected from each sample, with every read carrying a distinct molecular identifier. Reads sharing molecular identifiers were discarded rather than binned into consensus sequences. MiTCR, with a Q25 quality threshold and the strictest error-elimination algorithm, was used for CDR3 identification, clonotype clustering and error correction. Lower-bound total TCR beta diversity was estimated with a nonparametric unseen species model using Euler transformation. TCRdb trimmed the raw reads at Q25, called clones with MiXCR and kept productive beta chains. Entries are consolidated by CDR3 protein sequence, retaining the most common genes and DNA. TCRdb's processing, not the study's, gives the V and J calls here. The sample profile shows roughly 680,000 distinct CDR3 sequences; over 40% of them were found once. The ten largest make up about 13% of the sample.

The source material was blood. This TCR came from an elderly woman in good health.

The DNA sequence is given as TGCGCCAGCAGCCAAGATTGGAAAGATAGAAGTACCGGGGAGCTGTTTTTT. Translated, this is CASSQDWKDRSTGELFF. Recombination joined TRBV4-1 with TRBJ2-2; no D gene is confidently identified. CDR1 and CDR2 (MGHRA, YSYEKL) derive from the germline V gene. V is pared back by 0 bases and J by 5 bases, with 16 bases lying between the germline termini. The CDR3, cysteine through phenylalanine, is 17 amino acids long. Only the CDR3 region is kept as DNA, spanning 51 bases read in frame from base 1.